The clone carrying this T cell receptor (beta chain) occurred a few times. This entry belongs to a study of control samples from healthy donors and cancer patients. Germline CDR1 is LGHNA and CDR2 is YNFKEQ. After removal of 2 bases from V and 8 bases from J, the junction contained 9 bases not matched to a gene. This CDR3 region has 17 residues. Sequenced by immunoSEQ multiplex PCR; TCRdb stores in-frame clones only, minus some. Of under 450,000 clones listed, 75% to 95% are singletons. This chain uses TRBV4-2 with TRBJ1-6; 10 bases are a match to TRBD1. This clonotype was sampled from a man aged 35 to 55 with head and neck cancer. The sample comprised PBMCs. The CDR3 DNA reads TGTGCCAGCAGCCAATTCGACGGGACAGGGGCGGATTCACCCCTCCACTTT. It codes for CASSQFDGTGADSPLHF.